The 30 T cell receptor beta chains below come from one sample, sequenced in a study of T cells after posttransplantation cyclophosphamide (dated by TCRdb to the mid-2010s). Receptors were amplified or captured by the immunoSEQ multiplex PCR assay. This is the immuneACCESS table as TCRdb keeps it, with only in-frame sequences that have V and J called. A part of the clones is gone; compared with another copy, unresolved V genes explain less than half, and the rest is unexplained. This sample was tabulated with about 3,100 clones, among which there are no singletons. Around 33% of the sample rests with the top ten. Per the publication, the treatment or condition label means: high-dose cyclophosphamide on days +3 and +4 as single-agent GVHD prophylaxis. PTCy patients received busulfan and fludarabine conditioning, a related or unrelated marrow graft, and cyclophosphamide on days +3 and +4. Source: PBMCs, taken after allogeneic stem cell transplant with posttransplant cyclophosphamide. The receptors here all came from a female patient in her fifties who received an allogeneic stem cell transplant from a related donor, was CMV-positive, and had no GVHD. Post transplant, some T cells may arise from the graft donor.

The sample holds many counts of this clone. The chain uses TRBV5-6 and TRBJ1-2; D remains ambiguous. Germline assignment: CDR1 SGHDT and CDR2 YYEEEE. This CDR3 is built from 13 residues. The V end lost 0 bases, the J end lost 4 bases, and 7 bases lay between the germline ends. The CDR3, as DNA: TGTGCCAGCAGCTTGGGGCAGTTCTATGGCTACACCTTC. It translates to CASSLGQFYGYTF.

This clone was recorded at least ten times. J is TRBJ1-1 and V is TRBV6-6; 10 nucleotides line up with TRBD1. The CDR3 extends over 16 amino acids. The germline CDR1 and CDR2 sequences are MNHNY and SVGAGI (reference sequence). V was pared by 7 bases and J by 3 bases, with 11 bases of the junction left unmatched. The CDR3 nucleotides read TGTGCCAGCACCTCCCGGGACAGGGGAGGGGACACTGAAGCTTTCTTT. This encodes CASTSRDRGGDTEAFF.

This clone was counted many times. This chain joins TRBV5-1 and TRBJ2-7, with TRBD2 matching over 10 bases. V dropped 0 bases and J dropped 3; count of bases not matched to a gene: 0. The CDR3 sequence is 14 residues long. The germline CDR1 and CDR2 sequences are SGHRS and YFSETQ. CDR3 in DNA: TGCGCCAGCAGCTTGGAGCGGGAGGGCTACGAGCAGTACTTC. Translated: CASSLEREGYEQYF.

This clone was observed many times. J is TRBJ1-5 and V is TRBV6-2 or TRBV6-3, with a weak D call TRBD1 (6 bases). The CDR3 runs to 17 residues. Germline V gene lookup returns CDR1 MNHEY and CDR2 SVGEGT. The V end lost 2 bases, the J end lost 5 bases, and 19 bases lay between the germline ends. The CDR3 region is CASSYPTGTSGHQPQHF. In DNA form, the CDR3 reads TGTGCCAGCAGTTACCCGACGGGGACATCCGGCCATCAGCCCCAGCATTTT.

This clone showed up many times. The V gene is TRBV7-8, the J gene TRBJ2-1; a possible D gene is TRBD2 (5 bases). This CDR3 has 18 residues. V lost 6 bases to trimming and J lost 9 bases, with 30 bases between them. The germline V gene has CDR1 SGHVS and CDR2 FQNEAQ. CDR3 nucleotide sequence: TGTGCCAGCAGACCTACTAGGTTCCCCCCCCCGCAGAGTAGTGAGCAGTTCTTC. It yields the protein CASRPTRFPPPQSSEQFF.

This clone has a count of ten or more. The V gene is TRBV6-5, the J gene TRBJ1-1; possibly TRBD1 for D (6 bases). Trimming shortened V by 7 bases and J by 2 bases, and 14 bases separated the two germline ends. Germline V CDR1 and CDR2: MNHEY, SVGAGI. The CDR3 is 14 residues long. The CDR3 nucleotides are TGTGCCAGCATTGAACAGGGTACTAACACTGAAGCTTTCTTT. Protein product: CASIEQGTNTEAFF.

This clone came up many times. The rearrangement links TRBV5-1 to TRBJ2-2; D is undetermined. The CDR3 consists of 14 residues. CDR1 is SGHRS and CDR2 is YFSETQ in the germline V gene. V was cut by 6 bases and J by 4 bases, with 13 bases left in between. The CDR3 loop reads CASTSQQFTGELFF. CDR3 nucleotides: TGCGCCAGCACATCCCAACAGTTCACCGGGGAGCTGTTTTTT. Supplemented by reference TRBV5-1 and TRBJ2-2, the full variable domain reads KAGVTQTPRYLIKTRGQQVTLSCSPISGHRSVSWYQQTPGQGLQFLFEYFSETQRNKGNFPGRFSGRQFSNSRSEMNVSTLELGDSALYLCASTSQQFTGELFFGEGSRLTVL.

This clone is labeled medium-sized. CDR3 sequence (DNA): TGTGCCAGCAGCTCCCCTCGGACTAGCGGGAACTACGAGCAGTACTTC. It translates to CASSSPRTSGNYEQYF. The chain combines TRBV7-2 with TRBJ2-7, with 12 bases matching TRBD2. V lost 4 bases and J lost 3; bases outside the gene matches: 7. Looked up from germline, CDR1 is SGHTA and CDR2 is FQGNSA. This CDR3 spans 16 amino acids.

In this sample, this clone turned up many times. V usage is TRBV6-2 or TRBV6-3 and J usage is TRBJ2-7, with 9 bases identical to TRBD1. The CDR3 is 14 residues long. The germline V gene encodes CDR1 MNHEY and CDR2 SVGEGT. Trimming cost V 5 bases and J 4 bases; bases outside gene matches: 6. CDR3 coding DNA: TGTGCCAGCAGTCCCAGGACAGGGGCATACGAGCAGTACTTC. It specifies CASSPRTGAYEQYF.

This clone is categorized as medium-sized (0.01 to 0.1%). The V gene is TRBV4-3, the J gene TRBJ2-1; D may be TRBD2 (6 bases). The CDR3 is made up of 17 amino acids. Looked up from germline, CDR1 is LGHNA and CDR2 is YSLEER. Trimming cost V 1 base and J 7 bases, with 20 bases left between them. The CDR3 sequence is CASSQGGLEGGANEQFF. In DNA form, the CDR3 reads TGCGCCAGCAGCCAAGGGGGCCTAGAGGGAGGAGCTAATGAGCAGTTCTTC.

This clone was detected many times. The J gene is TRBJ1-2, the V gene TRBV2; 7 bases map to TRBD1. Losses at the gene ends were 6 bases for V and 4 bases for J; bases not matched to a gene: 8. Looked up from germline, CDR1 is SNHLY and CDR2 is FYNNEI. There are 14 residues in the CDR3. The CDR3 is CASRGTAGVYGYTF. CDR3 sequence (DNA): TGTGCCAGCAGGGGGACAGCGGGGGTCTATGGCTACACCTTC.

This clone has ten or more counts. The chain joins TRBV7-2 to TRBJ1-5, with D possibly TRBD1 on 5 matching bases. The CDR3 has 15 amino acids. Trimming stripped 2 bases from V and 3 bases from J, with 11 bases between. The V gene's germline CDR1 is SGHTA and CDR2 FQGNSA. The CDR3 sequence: CASSLWQGLNQPQHF. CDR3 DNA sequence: TGTGCCAGCAGCTTATGGCAGGGACTCAATCAGCCCCAGCATTTT.

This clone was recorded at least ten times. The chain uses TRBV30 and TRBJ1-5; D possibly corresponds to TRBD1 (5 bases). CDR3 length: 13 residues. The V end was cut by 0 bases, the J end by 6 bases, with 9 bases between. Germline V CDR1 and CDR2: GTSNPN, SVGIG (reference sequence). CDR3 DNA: TGTGCCTGGAGTGTGGGGGGGTTTCAGCCCCAGCATTTT. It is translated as CAWSVGGFQPQHF. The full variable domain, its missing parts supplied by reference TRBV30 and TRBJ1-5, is SQTIHQWPATLVQPVGSPLSLECTVEGTSNPNLYWYRQAAGRGLQLLFYSVGIGQISSEVPQNLSASRPQDRQFILSSKKLLLSDSGFYLCAWSVGGFQPQHFGDGTRLSIL.

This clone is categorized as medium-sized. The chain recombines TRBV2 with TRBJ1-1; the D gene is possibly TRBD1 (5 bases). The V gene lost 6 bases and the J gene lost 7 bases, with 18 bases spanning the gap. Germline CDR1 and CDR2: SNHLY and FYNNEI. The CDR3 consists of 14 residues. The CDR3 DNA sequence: TGTGCCAGCAGGGTACAGGATTCCACCTTTGAAGCTTTCTTT. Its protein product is CASRVQDSTFEAFF. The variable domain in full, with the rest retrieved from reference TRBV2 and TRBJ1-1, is EPEVTQTPSHQVTQMGQEVILRCVPISNHLYFYWYRQILGQKVEFLVSFYNNEISEKSEIFDDQFSVERPDGSNFTLKIRSTKLEDSAMYFCASRVQDSTFEAFFGQGTRLTVV.

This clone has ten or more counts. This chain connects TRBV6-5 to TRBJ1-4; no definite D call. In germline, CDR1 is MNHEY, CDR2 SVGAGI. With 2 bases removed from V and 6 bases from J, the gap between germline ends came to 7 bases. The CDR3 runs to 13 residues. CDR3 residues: CASSYKAYEKLFF. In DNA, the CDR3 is TGTGCCAGCAGTTACAAGGCATATGAAAAACTGTTTTTT.

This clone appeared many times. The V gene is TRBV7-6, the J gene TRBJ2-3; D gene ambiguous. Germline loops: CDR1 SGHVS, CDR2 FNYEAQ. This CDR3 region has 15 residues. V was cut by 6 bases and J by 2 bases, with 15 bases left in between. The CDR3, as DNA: TGTGCCAGCAGAGGGTTATCCAGCTTCACAGATACGCAGTATTTT. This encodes CASRGLSSFTDTQYF.

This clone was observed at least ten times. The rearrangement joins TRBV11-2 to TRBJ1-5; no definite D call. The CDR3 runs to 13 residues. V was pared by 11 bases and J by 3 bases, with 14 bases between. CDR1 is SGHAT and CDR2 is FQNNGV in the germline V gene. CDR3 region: CAETRRANQPQHF. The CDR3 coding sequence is TGTGCCGAGACAAGGAGGGCCAATCAGCCCCAGCATTTT.

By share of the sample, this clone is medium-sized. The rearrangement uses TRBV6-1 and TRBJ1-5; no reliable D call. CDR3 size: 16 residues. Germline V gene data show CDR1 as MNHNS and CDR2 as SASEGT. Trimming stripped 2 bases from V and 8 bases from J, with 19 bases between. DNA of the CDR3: TGTGCCAGCAGTGAATTTCGATTTCCAAAATCTAAGCCCCAGCATTTT. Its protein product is CASSEFRFPKSKPQHF.

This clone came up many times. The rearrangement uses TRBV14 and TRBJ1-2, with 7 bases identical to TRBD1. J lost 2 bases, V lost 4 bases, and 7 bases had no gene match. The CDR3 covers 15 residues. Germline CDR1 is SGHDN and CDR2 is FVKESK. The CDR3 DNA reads TGTGCCAGCAGCCGGGACAGCCCTGGGAACTATGGCTACACCTTC. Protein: CASSRDSPGNYGYTF. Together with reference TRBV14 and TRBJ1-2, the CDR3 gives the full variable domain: EAGVTQFPSHSVIEKGQTVTLRCDPISGHDNLYWYRRVMGKEIKFLLHFVKESKQDESGMPNNRFLAERTGGTYSTLKVQPAELEDSGVYFCASSRDSPGNYGYTFGSGTRLTVV.

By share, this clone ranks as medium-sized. As DNA, the CDR3 is TGTGCCAGCAGTTACTCGATGGCCATCTACGAGCAGTACTTC. Amino acids: CASSYSMAIYEQYF. The V and J genes are TRBV6-5 and TRBJ2-7; D not resolved. Germline-derived CDR1 and CDR2 are MNHEY and SVGAGI. V was pared by 0 bases and J by 3 bases, with 9 bases between. CDR3 length: 14 amino acids.

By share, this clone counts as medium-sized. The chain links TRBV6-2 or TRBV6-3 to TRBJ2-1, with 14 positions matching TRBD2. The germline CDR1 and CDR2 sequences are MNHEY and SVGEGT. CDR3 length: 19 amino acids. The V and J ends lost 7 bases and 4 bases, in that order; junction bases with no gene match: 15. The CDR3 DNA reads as TGTGCCAGCAACACAGGCCCGGGACTAGCGGGAGTCACGTACAATGAGCAGTTCTTC. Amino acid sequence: CASNTGPGLAGVTYNEQFF.

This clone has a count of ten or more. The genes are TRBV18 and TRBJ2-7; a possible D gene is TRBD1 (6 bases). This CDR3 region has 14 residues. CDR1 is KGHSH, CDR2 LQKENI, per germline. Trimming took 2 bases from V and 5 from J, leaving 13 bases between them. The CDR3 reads CASSPSSGVDEQYF. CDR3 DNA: TGTGCCAGCTCACCAAGCTCAGGGGTTGACGAGCAGTACTTC.

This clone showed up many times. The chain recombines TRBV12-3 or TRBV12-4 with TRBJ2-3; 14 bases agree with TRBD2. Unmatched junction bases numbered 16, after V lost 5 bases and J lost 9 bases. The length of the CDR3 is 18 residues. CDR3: CASSVGNRGTSGSMTQYF. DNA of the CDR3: TGTGCCAGCAGTGTAGGAAACCGAGGGACTAGCGGGAGTATGACGCAGTATTTT.

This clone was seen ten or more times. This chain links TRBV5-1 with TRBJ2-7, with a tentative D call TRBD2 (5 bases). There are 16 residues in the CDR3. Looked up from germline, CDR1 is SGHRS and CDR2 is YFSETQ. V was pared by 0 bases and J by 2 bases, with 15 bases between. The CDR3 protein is CASSLGTFSVTYEQYF. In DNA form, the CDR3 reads TGCGCCAGCAGCTTGGGGACTTTTTCGGTCACCTACGAGCAGTACTTC.

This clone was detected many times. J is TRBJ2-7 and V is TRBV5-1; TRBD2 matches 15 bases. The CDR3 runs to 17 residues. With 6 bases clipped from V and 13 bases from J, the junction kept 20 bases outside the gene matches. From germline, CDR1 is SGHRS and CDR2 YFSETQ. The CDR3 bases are TGCGCCAGCAAAGTAGAATTTTTTCGGACTAGCGGGGGGGGGCTCTACTTC. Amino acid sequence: CASKVEFFRTSGGGLYF.

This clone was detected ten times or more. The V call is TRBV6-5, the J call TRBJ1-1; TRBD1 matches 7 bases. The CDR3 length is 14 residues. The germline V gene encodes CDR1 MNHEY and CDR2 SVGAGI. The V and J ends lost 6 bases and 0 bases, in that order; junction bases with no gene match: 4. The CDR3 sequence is CASRDRSMNTEAFF. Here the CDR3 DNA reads TGTGCCAGCAGGGACAGGAGCATGAACACTGAAGCTTTCTTT.

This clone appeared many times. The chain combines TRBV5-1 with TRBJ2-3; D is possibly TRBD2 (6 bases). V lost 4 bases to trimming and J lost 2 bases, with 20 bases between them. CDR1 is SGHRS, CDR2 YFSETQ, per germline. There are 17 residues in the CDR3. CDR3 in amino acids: CASSPEVADSLTDTQYF. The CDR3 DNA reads TGCGCCAGCAGCCCAGAGGTAGCGGACTCCCTCACAGATACGCAGTATTTT.

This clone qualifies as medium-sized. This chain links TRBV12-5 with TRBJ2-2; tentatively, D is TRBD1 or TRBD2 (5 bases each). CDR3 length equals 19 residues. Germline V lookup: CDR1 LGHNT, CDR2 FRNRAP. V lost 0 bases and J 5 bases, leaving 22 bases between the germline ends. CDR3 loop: CASGLVGLWYREGTGELFF. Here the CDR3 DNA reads TGTGCTAGTGGTTTGGTAGGTTTATGGTACCGTGAGGGGACCGGGGAGCTGTTTTTT.

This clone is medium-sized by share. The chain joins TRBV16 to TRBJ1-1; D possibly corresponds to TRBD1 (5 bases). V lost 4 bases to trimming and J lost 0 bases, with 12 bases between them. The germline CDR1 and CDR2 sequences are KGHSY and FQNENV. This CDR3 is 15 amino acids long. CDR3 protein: CASSPGGRMNTEAFF. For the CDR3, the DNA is TGTGCCAGCAGCCCGGGGGGAAGGATGAACACTGAAGCTTTCTTT.

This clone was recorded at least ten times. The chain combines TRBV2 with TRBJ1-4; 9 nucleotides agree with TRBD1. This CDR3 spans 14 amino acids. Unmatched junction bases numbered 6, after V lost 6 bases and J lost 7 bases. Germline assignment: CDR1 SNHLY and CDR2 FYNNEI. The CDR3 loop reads CASRKGQGPEKLFF. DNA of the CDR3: TGTGCCAGCAGGAAGGGACAGGGACCTGAAAAACTGTTTTTT.